These 18 T cell receptor beta chains came from one sample sequenced in a study of T cell clones after liver transplantation. TCRdb keeps only in-frame clones here, not all; method: immunoSEQ multiplex PCR. The repertoire consists of some 60,000 clones, with 71% occurring once and the leading ten covering roughly 15%. This specimen was CD4+ T cells from blood, taken before liver transplant. These receptor sequences come from a human donor who received a liver transplant.

For this clone: One end of the junction varies from germline; a read error may be responsible. V is TRBV30 and J is TRBJ1-1; D is uncertain. This CDR3 region has 15 residues. From germline, CDR1 is GTSNPN and CDR2 SVGIG (reference sequence). CDR3 bases: TGTGCCTGGAGAGTCCCAGGATACCAGAACGCTGAAGCTTTCTTT. It yields the protein CAWRVPGYQNAEAFF.

This sequence joins TRBV1 and TRBJ1-2; the table gives TRBD1 as D, unverified against the DNA. TRBV1 is designated a pseudogene. This CDR3 is 16 amino acids long. CDR3 DNA: TGCACCAGCAGCCAAGACGGGACAGGGGGCGCAAGGGGCTACACCTTC. Translated: CTSSQDGTGGARGYTF.

This clone is a singleton in its sample. V usage is TRBV30 and J usage is TRBJ1-1; 10 bases are a match to TRBD1. Germline V gene sequence: CDR1 GTSNPN, CDR2 SVGIG (reference sequence). V shed 1 base, J shed 0 bases, and the junction held 5 bases outside the gene matches. This CDR3 has 16 residues. This CDR3 is CAWSETGGRMNTEAFF. The CDR3 DNA follows: TGTGCCTGGAGTGAGACAGGGGGCCGCATGAACACTGAAGCTTTCTTT.

The chain employs TRBV28 and TRBJ2-3, with D tentatively TRBD2 (7 bases). Germline CDR1 MDHEN, CDR2 SYDVKM. Trimming took 8 bases from V and 2 from J, leaving 11 bases between them. This CDR3 spans 13 amino acids. For the CDR3, the DNA is TGTGCCAGCCTGGGGGGGGCCACAGATACGCAGTATTTT. It encodes CASLGGATDTQYF.

This chain connects TRBV27 to TRBJ2-7; 8 nucleotides line up with TRBD1. The germline gives CDR1 MNHEY, CDR2 SMNVEV (reference sequence). V shed 3 bases and J 3 bases; nucleotides not matched to a gene: 7. This CDR3 has 15 residues. The chain's CDR3 is CASSFKTGAHYEQYF. The DNA for the CDR3 is TGTGCCAGCAGTTTCAAGACAGGGGCCCACTACGAGCAGTACTTC.

The V gene is TRBV5-1, the J gene TRBJ2-5; 8 bases map to TRBD1. The germline CDR1 and CDR2 sequences are SGHRS and YFSETQ. J lost 4 bases, V lost 4 bases, and 3 bases had no gene match. CDR3 length: 13 residues. CDR3 sequence (DNA): TGCGCCAGCAGCCGAACAGGGGGAGAGACCCAGTACTTC. Amino acid sequence: CASSRTGGETQYF.

This clone was seen just once. The rearrangement uses TRBV7-9 and TRBJ1-4; TRBD1 is a possible D gene (5 bases). The CDR3 length is 14 residues. Germline assignment: CDR1 SEHNR and CDR2 FQNEAQ (reference sequence). V lost 7 bases to trimming and J lost 6 bases, with 15 bases between them. Written as DNA, the CDR3 is TGTGCCAGCACCGTTTCTAGGGGCTATGAAAAACTGTTTTTT. It codes for CASTVSRGYEKLFF.

The chain combines TRBV28 with TRBJ1-1, with 7 bases identical to TRBD1. The V gene's germline CDR1 is MDHEN and CDR2 SYDVKM. V lost 4 bases and J lost 2; bases outside the gene matches: 10. The CDR3 extends over 16 amino acids. This CDR3 reads CASSSSDQGGNTEAFF. In DNA form, the CDR3 reads TGTGCCAGCAGTTCCTCGGACCAGGGGGGTAACACTGAAGCTTTCTTT.

The chain recombines TRBV19 with TRBJ2-3, with 10 bases lining up with TRBD1. J lost 2 bases, V lost 4 bases, and 6 bases had no gene match. CDR1 and CDR2 from the germline V gene are LNHDA and SQIVND (reference sequence). This CDR3 spans 16 amino acids. CDR3 DNA sequence: TGTGCCAGTAGTACCGCCGGGACAGGGGCCACAGATACGCAGTATTTT. This encodes CASSTAGTGATDTQYF. Looking up the rest from reference TRBV19 and TRBJ2-3 gives the full variable domain: DGGITQSPKYLFRKEGQNVTLSCEQNLNHDAMYWYRQDPGQGLRLIYYSQIVNDFQKGDIAEGYSVSREKKESFPLTVTSAQKNPTAFYLCASSTAGTGATDTQYFGPGTRLTVL.

The chain uses TRBV6-6 and TRBJ1-4; 7 bases fit TRBD1. Per germline, CDR1 MNHNY and CDR2 SVGAGI (reference sequence). V lost 4 bases and J lost 2; bases outside the gene matches: 4. The CDR3 totals 15 residues. The CDR3 DNA reads TGTGCCAGCAGTTCGCAGGGGGAGACTAATGAAAAACTGTTTTTT. Residues: CASSSQGETNEKLFF.

The chain has TRBV28 and TRBJ2-7, with D tentatively TRBD1 (6 bases). Germline V gene data show CDR1 as MDHEN and CDR2 as SYDVKM. This CDR3 region has 14 residues. The V and J ends lost 8 bases and 2 bases respectively, with 16 bases between them. CDR3 sequence reads: CASGSDRLPYEQYF. CDR3 coding DNA: TGTGCCAGCGGATCCGACAGGCTGCCCTACGAGCAGTACTTC.

The gene calls are TRBV27 and TRBJ2-7, with D tentatively TRBD1 (6 bases). The CDR3 extends over 13 amino acids. Looked up from germline, CDR1 is MNHEY and CDR2 is SMNVEV (reference sequence). Between the trimmed V and J ends, which lost 9 bases and 5 bases, there was a span of 17 bases. In nucleotides, the CDR3 is TGTGCCAGTACAGGGAATCGAGGCCACGAGCAGTACTTC. Translating it yields CASTGNRGHEQYF.

This clone has a handful of counts. V gene TRBV6-1 combines with J gene TRBJ1-5; no firm D call. V lost 2 bases to trimming and J lost 6 bases, with 14 bases between them. The CDR3 loop spans 15 amino acids. Germline lookup yields CDR1 MNHNS and CDR2 SASEGT. CDR3 nucleotide sequence: TGTGCCAGCAGTGAACACGGGGTTGACCGTCAGCCCCAGCATTTT. Its protein product is CASSEHGVDRQPQHF.

Many counts were recorded for this clone. The chain joins TRBV6-5 to TRBJ2-7, with D possibly matching TRBD2 (5 bases). Between the trimmed V and J ends, which lost 7 bases and 3 bases, there was a span of 10 bases. Germline CDR1 and CDR2: MNHEY and SVGAGI. The CDR3 extends over 12 amino acids. The CDR3 nucleotides are TGTGCCAGCAAAACCAGCGGCTACGAGCAGTACTTC. Its translation: CASKTSGYEQYF.

The chain recombines TRBV2 with TRBJ2-2; perhaps TRBD2 as D (6 bases). The CDR3 is made up of 15 amino acids. The V gene's germline CDR1 is SNHLY and CDR2 FYNNEI. V dropped 6 bases and J dropped 4 bases, with 15 bases sitting between them. The DNA of the CDR3 is TGTGCCAGCAGCGGAGGGTGGGGATTCACCGGGGAGCTGTTTTTT. This sequence encodes CASSGGWGFTGELFF.

The chain combines TRBV21-1 with TRBJ1-2; TRBD1 is the table's D call, not checked against the DNA. TRBV21-1 is reported as a pseudogene. The CDR3 length is 12 residues. The CDR3 here is CASSYRGNGYTF. The CDR3 DNA reads as TGTGCCAGCAGCTACAGGGGAAATGGCTACACCTTC.

Comments on this clone: At one of its ends the junction is not consistent with the germline gene, which may arise from a read error. The V gene is TRBV7-7, the J gene TRBJ2-2, with 11 nucleotides matching TRBD1. This CDR3 has 14 amino acids. Germline CDR1 reads SSHAT; CDR2 reads FNYEAQ (reference sequence). Written as DNA, the CDR3 is TGTGCTAGCAGCGCCGGGACAGGGGGCGGGGAGCTGTTTTTT. The encoded protein is CASSAGTGGGELFF.

This chain uses TRBV4-2 with TRBJ2-5; TRBD2 agrees at 14 bases. Germline V gives CDR1 LGHNA, CDR2 YNFKEQ. Germline trimming cut 4 bases from V and 5 bases from J; bases unmatched to any gene: 9. The CDR3 is 17 residues long. In DNA form, the CDR3 reads TGTGCCAGCAGCCCCTCCGGGACTAGCGGGGGCGGGGAGACCCAGTACTTC. It codes for CASSPSGTSGGGETQYF.